This T cell receptor beta chain was sequenced during a study of T cell changes during pregnancy in multiple sclerosis. Generated by immunoSEQ multiplex PCR, the TCRdb table keeps only in-frame clones and is missing some. The sample contains about 64,000 clones, roughly 89% of which appear only once. Germline CDR1 reads LGHNA; CDR2 reads YNFKEQ. Trimming took 0 bases from V and 5 from J; bases not matched to a gene: 9. This CDR3 has 17 residues. Source: peripheral blood, taken in the second trimester of pregnancy. The chain employs TRBV4-2 and TRBJ2-1, with TRBD1 matching 8 bases. The sequence was collected from a female donor with multiple sclerosis, enrolled in a pregnancy study. The CDR3 DNA reads as TGTGCCAGCAGCCAAGATTTAGACAGGGGACGAGACAATGAGCAGTTCTTC. It yields the protein CASSQDLDRGRDNEQFF.